These 8 T cell receptor beta chains originate from one sample sequenced in a study of early T cells in non-severe SARS-CoV-2 infection. TCRdb re-called the 5' RACE reads with MiXCR, one entry per CDR3 protein. Seen here are approximately 75,000 distinct CDR3 sequences, roughly 4.5% observed once, and the top ten hold roughly 3.4%. The starting material was whole blood, obtained at baseline. These receptors were taken from an adult who was a healthcare worker with PCR-confirmed SARS-CoV-2 infection or an uninfected control (not recorded which). The donor label of this sample is uncertain.

This clonotype was seen at least ten times. The chain uses TRBV20-1 and TRBJ2-2, with a possible D match to TRBD1 (5 bases). The ends were cut back, 0 bases at V and 7 bases at J, with 15 bases in the middle. From germline, CDR1 is DFQATT and CDR2 SNEGSKA (reference sequence). This CDR3 has 15 amino acids. CDR3 amino acids: CSARDLDKAVGELFF. The CDR3 nucleotides read TGCAGTGCTAGAGACCTGGACAAGGCGGTCGGGGAGCTGTTTTTT.

This clonotype was seen a handful of times. The chain carries TRBV24-1 and TRBJ1-1, with 9 nucleotides matching TRBD1. Germline CDR1 and CDR2: KGHDR and SFDVKD. There are 18 residues in the CDR3. V lost 3 bases and J lost 3; bases outside the gene matches: 13. DNA of the CDR3: TGTGCCACCAGTGATCTCACCGGGACAGGGCTGGTCGACACTGAAGCTTTCTTT. It codes for CATSDLTGTGLVDTEAFF.

This clonotype has a count of ten or more. J is TRBJ1-1 and V is TRBV6-5, with TRBD1 matching 7 bases. V dropped 7 bases and J dropped 0; count of bases not matched to a gene: 11. The CDR3 is made up of 16 amino acids. CDR1 is MNHEY, CDR2 SVGAGI, per germline. The chain's CDR3 is CASITRDSLMNTEAFF. The DNA for the CDR3 is TGTGCCAGCATCACCCGGGACAGCCTCATGAACACTGAAGCTTTCTTT.

This clonotype was picked up a small number of times. V and J are TRBV29-1 and TRBJ1-3, with D possibly being TRBD1 (6 bases). The V and J ends lost 4 bases and 9 bases respectively, with 25 bases between them. The CDR3 totals 16 residues. CDR1 is SQVTM and CDR2 is ANQGSEA in the germline V gene. The CDR3 coding sequence is TGCAGCGTTGCCCTTCGGAGCTCAGGGGCGGATCGCACCATATATTTT. It is translated as CSVALRSSGADRTIYF.

There are many counts of this clonotype. This chain joins TRBV29-1 and TRBJ2-3; tentatively, D is TRBD1 or TRBD2 (5 bases each). V was trimmed by 1 base and J by 0 bases, leaving 5 bases between them. Looked up from germline, CDR1 is SQVTM and CDR2 is ANQGSEA. The CDR3 runs 13 residues. The CDR3 spells CSVEGGSTDTQYF. CDR3 in DNA: TGCAGCGTTGAAGGGGGGAGCACAGATACGCAGTATTTT.

This clonotype has a count of ten or more. V gene TRBV9 combines with J gene TRBJ2-3, with TRBD1 identical over 7 bases. This CDR3 has 24 amino acids. The J segment lost 2 bases and the V segment lost 4 bases, leaving 34 bases of the junction unmatched. Germline loops: CDR1 SGDLS, CDR2 YYNGEE. CDR3 region: CASSQPPWVGTATHLDPSTDTQYF. The CDR3 DNA is TGTGCCAGCAGCCAACCCCCCTGGGTCGGGACAGCGACCCACCTAGACCCTTCCACAGATACGCAGTATTTT.

The sample holds many counts of this clonotype. The V call is TRBV6-5, the J call TRBJ1-4, with 9 bases that match TRBD1. The ends lost 5 bases at V and 7 bases at J; junction bases unmatched: 8. The germline V gene has CDR1 MNHEY and CDR2 SVGAGI. This CDR3 contains 15 residues. The DNA of the CDR3 is TGTGCCAGCAGTACCTCGACAGGGGGTAGTGAAAAACTGTTTTTT. It codes for CASSTSTGGSEKLFF.

The chain employs TRBV7-3 and TRBJ1-1; no firm D call. The CDR3 contains 15 residues. Per germline, CDR1 SGHTA and CDR2 FQGTGA. V lost 7 bases to trimming and J lost 0 bases, with 15 bases between them. CDR3 sequence: CASTPQVGMNTEAFF. For the CDR3, the DNA is TGTGCCAGCACCCCCCAAGTCGGGATGAACACTGAAGCTTTCTTT.